Detailed here is one TCR beta chain. Original processing notes: Nucleated cell number was recorded as an estimate derived from reference gene primer amplification. The table came from immunoSEQ multiplex PCR; TCRdb's copy has only in-frame clones and leaves some out. The V and J calls and clone size come from that table; D and trimming were worked out from the DNA. The sample shows roughly 220,000 clones, 81% of them seen only once. These data come from a study of blood T cell repertoires in COVID-19. About the study: Material from acute and convalescent COVID-19 was sourced from the United States, Italy and Spain. Sample material is recorded as cDNA or gDNA derived from T cells, B-cell-depleted T cells, or PBMCs.

Seattle patients were enrolled while actively infected and followed longitudinally. Losses at the gene ends were 4 bases for V and 5 bases for J; bases not matched to a gene: 6. This CDR3 spans 14 amino acids. Germline V gene lookup returns CDR1 SGHRS and CDR2 YFSETQ. The chain has TRBV5-1 and TRBJ2-1, with 7 positions matching TRBD1. The sequenced sample consisted of peripheral blood. The clonotype comes from a woman at least 80 years old with COVID-19, enrolled during active disease. CDR3 in amino acids: CASSRTGAHNEQFF. The CDR3 DNA reads TGCGCCAGCAGCAGAACAGGGGCCCACAATGAGCAGTTCTTC.